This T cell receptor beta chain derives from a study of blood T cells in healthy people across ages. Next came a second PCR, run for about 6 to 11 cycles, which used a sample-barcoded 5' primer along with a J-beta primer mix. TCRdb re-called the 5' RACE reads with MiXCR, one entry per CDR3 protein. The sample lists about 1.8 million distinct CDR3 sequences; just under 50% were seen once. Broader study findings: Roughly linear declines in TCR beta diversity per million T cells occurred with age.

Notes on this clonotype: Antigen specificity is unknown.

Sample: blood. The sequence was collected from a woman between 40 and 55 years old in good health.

This CDR3 reads CASGGGGPSTDTQYF. CDR3 coding DNA: TGCGCCAGCGGGGGCGGGGGGCCTAGCACAGATACGCAGTATTTT. The V gene is TRBV4-1, the J gene TRBJ2-3; 8 nucleotides match TRBD2. This CDR3 has 15 residues. V trimming: 8 bases; J trimming: 0 bases; junction bases outside the gene matches: 7. Germline CDR1 reads MGHRA; CDR2 reads YSYEKL.